This entry lists 27 T cell receptor beta chains sequenced from one sample in a study of regulatory T cells in long-lasting Graves disease. Relying on iRepertoire HTBI primers and Arm-PCR of CDR3 regions, the team built TCR beta libraries. MiXCR, applied by TCRdb to the multiplex PCR reads, yields one record per CDR3 protein. The sample includes around 420,000 distinct CDR3 sequences, roughly 16% of them seen just once. Stated time point: newly diagnosed GD, antithyroid drugs for less than 3 months. From RNA extracted from PBMCs, the TCR library was made. Sequenced here: peripheral blood mononuclear cells (PBMCs), sampled at new diagnosis, from a patient treated with antithyroid drugs. These receptor sequences come from a female donor with Graves disease.

In its sample, this clonotype was seen a few times. V gene TRBV2 combines with J gene TRBJ2-3; D uncertain. The CDR3 consists of 16 residues. Trimming shortened V by 2 bases and J by 2 bases, and 14 bases separated the two germline ends. CDR1 and CDR2 from the germline V gene are SNHLY and FYNNEI. CDR3: CASSEPRADLTDTQYF. The CDR3 region has the DNA TGTGCCAGCAGTGAACCTAGGGCGGATCTCACAGATACGCAGTATTTT.

The chain recombines TRBV9 with TRBJ1-4; TRBD1 matches at 7 bases. CDR1 is SGDLS, CDR2 YYNGEE, per germline. The CDR3 is 17 residues long. Germline trimming cut 4 bases from V and 4 bases from J; bases unmatched to any gene: 13. The CDR3 region is CASSPRGGTGDNEKLFF. The CDR3 nucleotides read TGTGCCAGCAGCCCACGTGGTGGTACAGGGGATAATGAAAAACTGTTTTTT.

This clonotype was seen ten or more times. This chain joins TRBV11-2 and TRBJ1-1; tentative D call: TRBD1 (5 bases). The CDR3 has 15 amino acids. Germline CDR1 and CDR2: SGHAT and FQNNGV. V was clipped by 4 bases and J by 2 bases, with 14 bases between them. Here the CDR3 DNA reads TGTGCCAGCAGCTCTCCCTCGGGGGAAAACACTGAAGCTTTCTTT. Protein product: CASSSPSGENTEAFF. The full variable domain, rest sourced from reference TRBV11-2 and TRBJ1-1, is EAGVAQSPRYKIIEKRQSVAFWCNPISGHATLYWYQQILGQGPKLLIQFQNNGVVDDSQLPKDRFSAERLKGVDSTLKIQPAKLEDSAVYLCASSSPSGENTEAFFGQGTRLTVV.

This clonotype was counted at least ten times. V and J are TRBV20-1 and TRBJ2-3, with D perhaps TRBD1 or TRBD2 (5 bases each). The CDR3 sequence is 13 residues long. The germline gives CDR1 DFQATT, CDR2 SNEGSKA (reference sequence). Trimming took off 6 bases at V and 8 bases at J, with 18 bases between the two ends. CDR3 nucleotide sequence: TGCAGTGCACCGGGGCTCCTCTCGGGTACGCAGTATTTT. It specifies CSAPGLLSGTQYF.

A single count supports this clonotype. This may stem from a read error, because a much larger clone lies one nucleotide away. V is TRBV27 and J is TRBJ1-6, with unresolved D. Trimming left V 8 bases short and J 6 bases short, with 17 bases between. The CDR3 spans 15 residues. The V gene's germline CDR1 is MNHEY and CDR2 SMNVEV (reference sequence). CDR3 nucleotide sequence: TGTGCCAGCGCCCTAGGTTGGACGGGTAATTCACCCCTCCACTTT. Translated, it gives CASALGWTGNSPLHF.

This clonotype was seen repeatedly, ten times or more. The rearrangement links TRBV27 to TRBJ2-7, with no clear D. This CDR3 is 18 amino acids long. V was cut by 6 bases and J by 2 bases, with 26 bases left in between. Looked up from germline, CDR1 is MNHEY and CDR2 is SMNVEV (reference sequence). As DNA, the CDR3 is TGTGCCAGCAGATCCCAAATAACCTCTTTTGGAACACCCTACGAGCAGTACTTC. Residues: CASRSQITSFGTPYEQYF.

This clonotype was counted ten times or more. This chain uses TRBV3-1 with TRBJ1-2, with a possible D match to TRBD1 (6 bases). There are 14 residues in the CDR3. CDR1 is LGHDT, CDR2 YNNKEL, per germline (reference sequence). Trimming left V 1 base short and J 6 bases short, with 12 bases between. The CDR3 spells CASSQVSGDNGYTF. CDR3 DNA sequence: TGTGCCAGCAGCCAAGTTTCGGGGGACAATGGCTACACCTTC. Drawing the rest from reference TRBV3-1 and TRBJ1-2, the complete variable domain is DTAVSQTPKYLVTQMGNDKSIKCEQNLGHDTMYWYKQDSKKFLKIMFSYNNKELIINETVPNRFSPKSPDKAHLNLHINSLELGDSAVYFCASSQVSGDNGYTFGSGTRLTVV.

In the case of this clonotype: A junction end diverges from the germline sequence, so it may reflect a read error. The chain recombines TRBV10-1 with TRBJ2-3; no clear D gene. In germline, CDR1 is WNHNN, CDR2 SYGVQD (reference sequence). The length of the CDR3 is 14 residues. CDR3 protein: CASSESLRTDAQYF. The DNA for the CDR3 is TGCGCCAGCAGTGAGTCGCTACGCACAGATGCGCAGTATTTT.

This clonotype was counted many times. This rearrangement joins TRBV20-1 to TRBJ2-7; possibly TRBD2 for D (5 bases). The CDR3 is 14 residues long. Trimming took off 1 base at V and 3 bases at J, with 13 bases between the two ends. Germline V lookup: CDR1 DFQATT, CDR2 SNEGSKA (reference sequence). The DNA for the CDR3 is TGCAGTGCTAGAGGGCAAGCGGTAGGCTACGAGCAGTACTTC. This translates into CSARGQAVGYEQYF.

This clonotype has a count of ten or more. The chain joins TRBV11-3 to TRBJ2-1; TRBD1 agrees at 9 bases. The V gene end was trimmed by 1 base and the J gene end by 5 bases; junction bases not matched to a gene: 3. The CDR3 spans 15 residues. Germline-derived CDR1 and CDR2 are SGHNT and YENEEA. The CDR3 nucleotides read TGTGCCAGCAGCTTAGCACAGGGGGCGAACAATGAGCAGTTCTTC. It translates to CASSLAQGANNEQFF.

The sample holds many counts of this clonotype. The J gene is TRBJ2-5, the V gene TRBV7-2; no reliable D call. Germline-derived CDR1 and CDR2 are SGHTA and FQGNSA. The CDR3 runs 14 residues. The ends were cut back, 6 bases at V and 5 bases at J, with 16 bases in the middle. For the CDR3, the DNA is TGTGCCAGCAGAGACGGGTCCCACCCCGAGACCCAGTACTTC. Amino acids: CASRDGSHPETQYF.

This clonotype has a count of ten or more. The genes are TRBV6-5 and TRBJ1-1; D is ambiguous. Trimming removed 2 bases at V and 7 bases at J, with 17 bases between. Germline V CDR1 and CDR2: MNHEY, SVGAGI. This CDR3 region has 15 residues. The CDR3 nucleotides are TGTGCCAGCAGTTACGTCGTCGAAATACCCCTTGAAGCTTTCTTT. Encoded protein: CASSYVVEIPLEAFF.

This clonotype occurred many times. The chain couples TRBV20-1 to TRBJ2-3; D gene unclear. V lost 1 base and J 2 bases, leaving 7 bases between the germline ends. Germline V gives CDR1 DFQATT, CDR2 SNEGSKA (reference sequence). This CDR3 comprises 13 residues. In DNA form, the CDR3 reads TGCAGTGCTAGAGGGGGTTACACAGATACGCAGTATTTT. This codes for CSARGGYTDTQYF.

This clonotype was seen ten or more times. The rearrangement joins TRBV7-9 to TRBJ2-1; D gene ambiguous. The germline V gene encodes CDR1 SEHNR and CDR2 FQNEAQ (reference sequence). The CDR3 sequence is 15 residues long. V shed 7 bases and J shed 6 bases, with 19 bases lying between them. CDR3 in amino acids: CASIGVDSKTNEQFF. The CDR3 DNA reads as TGTGCCAGCATTGGGGTTGATAGTAAAACCAATGAGCAGTTCTTC.

This clonotype has only a few counts. This chain links TRBV14 with TRBJ1-4; D remains unclear. Germline V gives CDR1 SGHDN, CDR2 FVKESK. The ends were cut back, 0 bases at V and 4 bases at J, with 9 bases in the middle. This CDR3 region has 15 residues. CDR3 in DNA: TGTGCCAGCAGCCAAGACCGGAGGGTTAATGAAAAACTGTTTTTT. Encoded protein: CASSQDRRVNEKLFF.

This clonotype has at least ten counts. The rearrangement joins TRBV27 to TRBJ1-6, with D possibly being TRBD1 (6 bases). The CDR3 loop spans 12 amino acids. Trimming removed 5 bases from V and 9 bases from J, with 8 bases in between. Germline V gene lookup returns CDR1 MNHEY and CDR2 SMNVEV (reference sequence). This chain's CDR3 is CASSTGSSPLHF. The CDR3 DNA follows: TGTGCCAGCAGTACAGGGAGTTCACCCCTCCACTTT.

The V gene is TRBV6-6, the J gene TRBJ1-5; no reliable D call. Germline values: CDR1 MNHNY, CDR2 SVGAGI (reference sequence). V lost 0 bases to trimming and J lost 7 bases, with 13 bases between them. The CDR3 is made up of 15 amino acids. The CDR3 is CASSYSVLEKQPQHF. The CDR3, as DNA: TGTGCCAGCAGTTACTCGGTGTTGGAGAAACAGCCCCAGCATTTT.

This clonotype was counted ten times or more. The V call is TRBV6-1, the J call TRBJ1-3; perhaps TRBD1 as D (6 bases). V was trimmed by 1 base and J by 4 bases, leaving 17 bases between them. There are 17 residues in the CDR3. Germline CDR1 MNHNS, CDR2 SASEGT. In DNA form, the CDR3 reads TGTGCCAGCAGTGAAGTGGATTGGGGGGCTTCAGGAAACACCATATATTTT. The encoded protein is CASSEVDWGASGNTIYF.

This clonotype has a count of ten or more. The chain has TRBV12-3 or TRBV12-4 and TRBJ1-2; perhaps TRBD1 as D (6 bases). The CDR3 loop spans 14 amino acids. Trimming took 3 bases from V and 8 from J, leaving 16 bases between them. The CDR3 sequence: CASSFGETGRGYTF. In nucleotides, the CDR3 is TGTGCCAGCAGTTTTGGGGAAACAGGGAGAGGCTACACCTTC.

This clonotype was seen ten or more times. The genes are TRBV6-1 and TRBJ1-5; tentatively, D is TRBD1 (5 bases). Per the germline V gene, CDR1 is MNHNS and CDR2 is SASEGT. The V end was cut by 6 bases, the J end by 2 bases, with 11 bases between. This CDR3 is built from 14 residues. In DNA, the CDR3 is TGTGCCAGCAGAGAGACAGTTGGCAATCAGCCCCAGCATTTT. This codes for CASRETVGNQPQHF.

This clonotype was seen ten or more times. The V and J genes are TRBV9 and TRBJ2-2; D unclear. With 3 bases removed from V and 1 base from J, the gap between germline ends came to 4 bases. CDR3 length equals 13 residues. Germline V lookup: CDR1 SGDLS, CDR2 YYNGEE. The CDR3 here is CASSALNTGELFF. The DNA of the CDR3 is TGTGCCAGCAGCGCTCTGAACACCGGGGAGCTGTTTTTT.

This clonotype was seen a few times. This chain uses TRBV6-1 with TRBJ2-3; 7 bases align to TRBD2. V was pared by 7 bases and J by 5 bases, with 15 bases of the junction left unmatched. The CDR3 totals 16 residues. Germline CDR1 reads MNHNS; CDR2 reads SASEGT. CDR3 DNA sequence: TGTGCCAGCACCCAAAGAAGGCTAGCGGAGGGAGATACGCAGTATTTT. This gives the protein CASTQRRLAEGDTQYF.

This clonotype came up many times. V usage is TRBV10-3 and J usage is TRBJ1-1; TRBD1 matches 8 bases. This CDR3 has 14 residues. The ends lost 6 bases at V and 2 bases at J; junction bases unmatched: 5. Germline-derived CDR1 and CDR2 are ENHRY and SYGVKD. This chain's CDR3 is CAISGAGGNTEAFF. The CDR3 nucleotides read TGTGCCATCAGCGGGGCAGGGGGCAACACTGAAGCTTTCTTT.

This clonotype was recorded only once. This CDR3 is CASSEGSRGLGSYEQYF. CDR3 DNA sequence: TGTGCCAGCAGTGAAGGTTCCAGAGGGCTTGGCTCCTACGAGCAGTACTTC. The chain recombines TRBV2 with TRBJ2-7; perhaps TRBD2 as D (5 bases). In germline, CDR1 is SNHLY, CDR2 FYNNEI. The CDR3 has 17 amino acids. With 1 base removed from V and 0 bases from J, the gap between germline ends came to 16 bases.

The V and J genes are TRBV5-4 and TRBJ1-6; 7 nucleotides agree with TRBD1. The CDR3 has 15 amino acids. After removal of 4 bases from V and 6 bases from J, the junction contained 7 bases not matched to a gene. Germline V gene lookup returns CDR1 SGHNT and CDR2 YYREEE (reference sequence). The CDR3 DNA reads as TGTGCCAGCAGCCGGGGGGGGACAGCTAATTCACCCCTCCACTTT. Translated, it gives CASSRGGTANSPLHF.

This clonotype was seen ten or more times. The chain has TRBV28 and TRBJ2-5; maybe TRBD2 (5 bases). V was clipped by 3 bases and J by 3 bases, with 8 bases between them. The CDR3 totals 13 residues. CDR1 is MDHEN and CDR2 is SYDVKM in the germline V gene. CDR3: CASSFTRKETQYF. The CDR3 nucleotides read TGTGCCAGCAGTTTCACTAGGAAAGAGACCCAGTACTTC.

This clonotype occurred many times. CDR3 protein: CASSDRQVTDTQYF. The CDR3 DNA is TGTGCCAGCAGCGACCGACAGGTCACAGATACGCAGTATTTT. V and J are TRBV2 and TRBJ2-3, with a possible D match to TRBD1 (6 bases). Germline lookup yields CDR1 SNHLY and CDR2 FYNNEI. CDR3 length equals 14 residues. Trimming took off 6 bases at V and 2 bases at J, with 12 bases between the two ends.